These 15 T cell receptor beta chains originate from one sample sequenced in a study of T cell repertoires in cytomegalovirus infection. These receptors are not linked to any known antigen. Each CDR3 protein gets one entry after TCRdb re-called the reads with MiXCR. The sample records 27,000 or so distinct CDR3 sequences, 15% to 20% being singletons. The material sequenced was CD8+ T cells from cultured PBMCs, taken from culture after CMV antigen stimulation. The receptors here all came from a human donor in good health (CMV status not recorded). Some clones in this sample may be carry-over from other donors' samples.

The rearrangement links TRBV12-5 to TRBJ1-2; 9 nucleotides match TRBD1. The V segment lost 2 bases and the J segment 4 bases; nucleotides outside the gene matches: 5. This CDR3 is built from 15 residues. Germline V gene data show CDR1 as LGHNT and CDR2 as FRNRAP. The CDR3 reads CASGLSGTGPYGYTF. The CDR3 DNA reads as TGTGCTAGTGGTTTGTCCGGGACAGGGCCCTATGGCTACACCTTC.

This clonotype came up many times. V usage is TRBV28 and J usage is TRBJ2-5; 11 positions match TRBD1. This CDR3 spans 16 amino acids. V lost 2 bases, J lost 4 bases, and 6 bases stayed unmatched. The V gene's germline CDR1 is MDHEN and CDR2 SYDVKM. This CDR3 is CASSLGGQGAGETQYF. For the CDR3, the DNA is TGTGCCAGCAGTTTAGGTGGACAGGGGGCAGGAGAGACCCAGTACTTC.

V gene TRBV4-1 combines with J gene TRBJ2-1; TRBD2 matches 9 bases. CDR3 length: 18 residues. Looked up from germline, CDR1 is MGHRA and CDR2 is YSYEKL. V trimming: 1 base; J trimming: 2 bases; junction bases outside the gene matches: 9. As DNA, the CDR3 is TGCGCCAGCAGCCAAGTCGTTTCCAGGACTAGCGCCTACAATGAGCAGTTCTTC. This encodes CASSQVVSRTSAYNEQFF.

The V gene is TRBV7-6, the J gene TRBJ2-3, with D uncertain. Trimming removed 2 bases at V and 6 bases at J, with 6 bases between. Germline CDR1 SGHVS, CDR2 FNYEAQ. This CDR3 comprises 12 residues. CDR3 nucleotides: TGTGCCAGCAGCTTAAACCTCGATACGCAGTATTTT. It is translated as CASSLNLDTQYF.

There are a few counts of this clonotype. The chain recombines TRBV28 with TRBJ2-7, with a weak D call TRBD1 (5 bases). This CDR3 comprises 14 residues. Trimming stripped 4 bases from V and 0 bases from J, with 10 bases between. Germline CDR1 and CDR2: MDHEN and SYDVKM. CDR3 DNA: TGTGCCAGCAGTTCCAGGACATTCTCCTACGAGCAGTACTTC. Its protein is CASSSRTFSYEQYF.

This clonotype occurred a few times. This chain joins TRBV12-3 or TRBV12-4 and TRBJ2-3; D unresolved. Trimming shortened V by 6 bases and J by 4 bases, and 8 bases separated the two germline ends. The CDR3 totals 12 residues. In DNA, the CDR3 is TGTGCCAGCAGCCCGAGAGCAGATACGCAGTATTTT. Translating it yields CASSPRADTQYF.

In this sample, this clonotype turned up a few times. The chain carries TRBV12-3 or TRBV12-4 and TRBJ2-5; D may correspond to TRBD1 or TRBD2 (5 bases each). Trimming left V 4 bases short and J 4 bases short, with 22 bases between. The CDR3 length is 17 residues. CDR3 sequence: CASSSSSQGRGPETQYF. DNA of the CDR3: TGTGCCAGCAGTTCAAGCTCTCAGGGTCGGGGCCCAGAGACCCAGTACTTC.

This clonotype was observed a handful of times. V usage is TRBV6-4 and J usage is TRBJ2-1, with D hard to call. CDR3 length: 13 residues. The V gene's germline CDR1 is MRHNA and CDR2 SNTAGT. With 4 bases removed from V and 8 bases from J, the gap between germline ends came to 12 bases. This chain's CDR3 is CASSGGPGDEQFF. CDR3 in DNA: TGTGCCAGCAGTGGGGGTCCGGGCGATGAGCAGTTCTTC.

The table lists this clonotype with a few counts. The chain joins TRBV7-9 to TRBJ2-2; TRBD1 matches 7 bases. The J segment lost 8 bases and the V segment lost 5 bases, leaving 23 bases of the junction unmatched. Germline V gene sequence: CDR1 SEHNR, CDR2 FQNEAQ (reference sequence). This CDR3 comprises 19 residues. The CDR3 sequence is CASSPGKQTGTDLGGELFF. The CDR3 DNA sequence: TGTGCCAGCAGCCCAGGGAAACAAACCGGGACAGACCTCGGTGGGGAGCTGTTTTTT.

CDR3 in amino acids: CASGDEANTGELFF. The DNA for the CDR3 is TGCGCCAGCGGAGACGAAGCTAACACCGGGGAGCTGTTTTTT. The chain uses TRBV5-1 and TRBJ2-2, with no clear D. Germline loops: CDR1 SGHRS, CDR2 YFSETQ. The CDR3 is 14 residues long. V lost 7 bases to trimming and J lost 2 bases, with 12 bases between them.

The chain links TRBV7-4 to TRBJ1-5; D is undetermined. CDR1 is SGHVT and CDR2 is SQSDAQ in the germline V gene. V shed 3 bases and J shed 6 bases, with 15 bases lying between them. CDR3 length equals 15 residues. The CDR3 DNA is TGTGCCAGCAGCTTCGGGGTCGAAGCGGGTCAGCCCCAGCATTTT. It codes for CASSFGVEAGQPQHF.

Many counts were recorded for this clonotype. The rearrangement uses TRBV7-8 and TRBJ2-7; 9 bases are a match to TRBD1. CDR3 length: 14 residues. Germline V gives CDR1 SGHVS, CDR2 FQNEAQ. With V trimmed by 5 bases and J by 5 bases, 7 bases remained unmatched. CDR3 bases: TGTGCCAGCAGCGACCGGGACAGGGACAACGAGCAGTACTTC. This translates into CASSDRDRDNEQYF.

By share of the sample, this clonotype is medium-sized. CDR3 sequence reads: CASRPTRGYTGELFF. As DNA, the CDR3 is TGTGCCAGCAGGCCCACCCGGGGGTACACCGGGGAGCTGTTTTTT. The chain uses TRBV7-2 and TRBJ2-2; perhaps TRBD2 as D (6 bases). Trimming cost V 6 bases and J 3 bases, with 14 bases left between them. Germline-derived CDR1 and CDR2 are SGHTA and FQGNSA. The CDR3 covers 15 residues. Full variable domain (missing parts from reference TRBV7-2 and TRBJ2-2): GAGVSQSPSNKVTEKGKDVELRCDPISGHTALYWYRQSLGQGLEFLIYFQGNSAPDKSGLPSDRFSAERTGGSVSTLTIQRTQQEDSAVYLCASRPTRGYTGELFFGEGSRLTVL.

This clonotype has a handful of counts. The chain's CDR3 is CASTQGRGTHEQYF. CDR3 bases: TGTGCCAGCACCCAAGGGAGGGGGACCCACGAGCAGTACTTC. The J gene is TRBJ2-7, the V gene TRBV7-2, with D perhaps TRBD2 (7 bases). CDR1 and CDR2 (germline): SGHTA, FQGNSA. Trimming took 7 bases from V and 5 from J, leaving 18 bases between them. CDR3 length equals 14 residues.

This clonotype turned up a few times. The chain uses TRBV5-6 and TRBJ2-5; 7 bases are a match to TRBD1. CDR1 is SGHDT, CDR2 YYEEEE, per germline. With V trimmed by 6 bases and J by 4 bases, 6 bases remained unmatched. This CDR3 has 13 amino acids. CDR3 sequence (DNA): TGTGCCAGCACCCCGACAGGGAGAGAGACCCAGTACTTC. Protein sequence: CASTPTGRETQYF.